This T cell receptor (beta chain) was found in a study of radiation and T cells in renal cell carcinoma. Germline values: CDR1 MNHEY, CDR2 SVGAGI. The CDR3 has 15 residues. V was clipped by 0 bases and J by 1 base, with 9 bases between them. Time point here: blood 2 weeks post-SBRT. Sample treatment: 15 Gy SBRT to primary tumor, nephrectomy 4 weeks later. The patient's renal cell carcinoma had clear cell pathology. Using immunoSEQ multiplex PCR, the repertoire was profiled, and TCRdb retains in-frame clones only, with some absent. The repertoire holds just over 150,000 clones, with over 80% as singletons.

The receptor was derived from a woman between 50 and 59 years old with renal cell carcinoma. The chain uses TRBV6-5 and TRBJ1-1; D not certain. The starting material was blood, obtained from a patient whose treatment included radiotherapy and nephrectomy. In nucleotides, the CDR3 is TGTGCCAGCAGTTACTCAGAGCGGGAGAACACTGAAGCTTTCTTT. Protein product: CASSYSERENTEAFF.